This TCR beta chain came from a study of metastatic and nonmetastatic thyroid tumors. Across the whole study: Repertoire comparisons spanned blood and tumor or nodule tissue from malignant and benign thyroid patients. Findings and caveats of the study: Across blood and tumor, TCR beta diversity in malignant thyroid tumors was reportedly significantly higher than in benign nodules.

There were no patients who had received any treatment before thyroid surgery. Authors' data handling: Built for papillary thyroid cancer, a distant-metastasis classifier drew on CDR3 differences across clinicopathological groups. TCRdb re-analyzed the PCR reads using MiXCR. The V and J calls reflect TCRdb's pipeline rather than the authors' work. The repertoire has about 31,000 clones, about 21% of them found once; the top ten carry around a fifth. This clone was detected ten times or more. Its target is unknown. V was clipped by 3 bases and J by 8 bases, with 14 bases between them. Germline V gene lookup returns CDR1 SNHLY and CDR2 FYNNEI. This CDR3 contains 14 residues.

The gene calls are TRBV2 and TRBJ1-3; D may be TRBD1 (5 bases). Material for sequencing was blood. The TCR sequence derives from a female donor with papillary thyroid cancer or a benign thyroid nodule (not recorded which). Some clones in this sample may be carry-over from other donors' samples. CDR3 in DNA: TGTGCCAGCAGTGACTCGTTGGGGGGGGACACCATATATTTT. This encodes CASSDSLGGDTIYF. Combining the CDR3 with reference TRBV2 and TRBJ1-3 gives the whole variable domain EPEVTQTPSHQVTQMGQEVILRCVPISNHLYFYWYRQILGQKVEFLVSFYNNEISEKSEIFDDQFSVERPDGSNFTLKIRSTKLEDSAMYFCASSDSLGGDTIYFGEGSWLTVV.